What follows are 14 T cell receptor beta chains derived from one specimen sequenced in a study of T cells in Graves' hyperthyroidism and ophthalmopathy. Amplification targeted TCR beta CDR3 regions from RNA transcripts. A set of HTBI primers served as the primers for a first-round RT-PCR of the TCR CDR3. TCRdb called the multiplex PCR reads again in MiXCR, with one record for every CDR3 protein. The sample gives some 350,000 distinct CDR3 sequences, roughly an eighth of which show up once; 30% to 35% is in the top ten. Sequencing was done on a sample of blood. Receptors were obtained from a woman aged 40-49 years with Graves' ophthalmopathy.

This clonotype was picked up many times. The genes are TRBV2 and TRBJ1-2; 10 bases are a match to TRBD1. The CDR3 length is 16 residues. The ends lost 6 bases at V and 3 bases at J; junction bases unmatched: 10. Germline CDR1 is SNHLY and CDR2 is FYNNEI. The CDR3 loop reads CASRDERTGGDYGYTF. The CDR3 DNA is TGTGCCAGCAGGGACGAAAGGACAGGGGGAGACTATGGCTACACCTTC.

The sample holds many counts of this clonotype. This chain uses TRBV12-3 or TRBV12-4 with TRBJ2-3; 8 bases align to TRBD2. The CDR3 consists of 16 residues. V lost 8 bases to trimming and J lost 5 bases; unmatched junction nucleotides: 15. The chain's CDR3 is CASDNSPGGGVDTQYF. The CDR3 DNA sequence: TGTGCCAGCGATAACTCCCCGGGGGGGGGTGTAGATACGCAGTATTTT.

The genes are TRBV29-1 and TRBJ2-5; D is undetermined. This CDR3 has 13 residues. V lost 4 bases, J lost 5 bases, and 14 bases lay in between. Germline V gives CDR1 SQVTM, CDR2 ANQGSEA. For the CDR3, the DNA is TGCAGCGTTGGTCCTACGGTCGGGGAGACCCAGTACTTC. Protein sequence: CSVGPTVGETQYF.

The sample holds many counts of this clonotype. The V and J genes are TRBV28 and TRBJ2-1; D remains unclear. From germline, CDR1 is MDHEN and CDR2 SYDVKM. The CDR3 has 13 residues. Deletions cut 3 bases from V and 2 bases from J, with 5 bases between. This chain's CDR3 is CASSFATYNEQFF. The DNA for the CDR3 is TGTGCCAGCAGTTTTGCGACCTACAATGAGCAGTTCTTC.

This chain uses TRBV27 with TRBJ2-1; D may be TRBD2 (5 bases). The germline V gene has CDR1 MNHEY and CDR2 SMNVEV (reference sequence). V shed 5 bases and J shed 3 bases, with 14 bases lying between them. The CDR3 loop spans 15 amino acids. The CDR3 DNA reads TGTGCCAGCAGTACTAAAAAAGACTACTACAATGAGCAGTTCTTC. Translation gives CASSTKKDYYNEQFF.

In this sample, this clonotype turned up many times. CDR3 amino acids: CASSQHGDETQYF. CDR3 sequence (DNA): TGTGCCAGCAGCCAGCACGGGGACGAGACCCAGTACTTC. The chain employs TRBV3-1 and TRBJ2-5; D is possibly TRBD1 or TRBD2 (5 bases each). The germline gives CDR1 LGHDT, CDR2 YNNKEL (reference sequence). V was shortened by 3 bases and J by 5 bases, with 10 bases between the two germline ends. The CDR3 has 13 amino acids.

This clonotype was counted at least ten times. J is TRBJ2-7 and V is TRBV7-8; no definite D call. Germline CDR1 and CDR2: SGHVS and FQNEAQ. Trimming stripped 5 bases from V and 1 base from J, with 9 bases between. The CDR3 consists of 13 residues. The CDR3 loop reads CASSGRASYEQYF. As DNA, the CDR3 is TGTGCCAGCAGCGGTAGGGCGTCCTACGAGCAGTACTTC.

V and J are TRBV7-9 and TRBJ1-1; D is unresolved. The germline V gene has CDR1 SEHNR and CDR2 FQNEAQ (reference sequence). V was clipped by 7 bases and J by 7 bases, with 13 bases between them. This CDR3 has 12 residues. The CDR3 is CASTRGIREAFF. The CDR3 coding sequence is TGTGCCAGCACCCGAGGAATTCGTGAAGCTTTCTTT.

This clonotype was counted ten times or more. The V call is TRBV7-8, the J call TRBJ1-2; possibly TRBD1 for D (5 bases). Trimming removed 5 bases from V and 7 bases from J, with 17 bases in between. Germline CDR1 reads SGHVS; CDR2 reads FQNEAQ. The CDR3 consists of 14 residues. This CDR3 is CASSPYSRDSGYTF. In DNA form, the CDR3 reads TGTGCCAGCAGCCCCTACTCCCGGGACTCTGGCTACACCTTC.

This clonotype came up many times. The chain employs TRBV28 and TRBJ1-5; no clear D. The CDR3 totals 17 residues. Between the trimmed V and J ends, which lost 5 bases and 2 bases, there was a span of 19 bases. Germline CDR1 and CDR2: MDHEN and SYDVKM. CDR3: CASSNRGGLGGNQPQHF. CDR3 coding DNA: TGTGCCAGCAGTAACCGGGGAGGGCTGGGAGGCAATCAGCCCCAGCATTTT. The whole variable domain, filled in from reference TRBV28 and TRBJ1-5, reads DVKVTQSSRYLVKRTGEKVFLECVQDMDHENMFWYRQDPGLGLRLIYFSYDVKMKEKGDIPEGYSVSREKKERFSLILESASTNQTSMYLCASSNRGGLGGNQPQHFGDGTRLSIL.

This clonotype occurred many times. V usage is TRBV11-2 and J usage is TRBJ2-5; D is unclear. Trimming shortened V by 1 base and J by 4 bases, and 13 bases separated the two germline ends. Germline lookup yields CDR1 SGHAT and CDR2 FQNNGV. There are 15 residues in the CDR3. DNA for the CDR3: TGTGCCAGCAGCTTAGCGGTCGGTTCCGGAGAGACCCAGTACTTC. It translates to CASSLAVGSGETQYF.

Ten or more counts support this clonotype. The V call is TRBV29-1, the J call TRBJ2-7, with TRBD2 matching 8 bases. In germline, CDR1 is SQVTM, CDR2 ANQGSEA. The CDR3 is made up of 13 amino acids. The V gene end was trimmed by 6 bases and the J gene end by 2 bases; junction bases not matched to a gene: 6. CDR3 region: CSVQTGGAYEQYF. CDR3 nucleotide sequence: TGCAGCGTCCAAACCGGGGGGGCCTACGAGCAGTACTTC.

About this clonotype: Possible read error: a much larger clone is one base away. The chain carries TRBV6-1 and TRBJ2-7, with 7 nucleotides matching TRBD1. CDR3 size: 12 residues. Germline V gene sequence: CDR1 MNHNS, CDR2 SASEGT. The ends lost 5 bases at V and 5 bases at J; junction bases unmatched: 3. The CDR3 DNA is TGTGCCAGCAGTTTGACAGGGAACGAGCAGTACTTC. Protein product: CASSLTGNEQYF.

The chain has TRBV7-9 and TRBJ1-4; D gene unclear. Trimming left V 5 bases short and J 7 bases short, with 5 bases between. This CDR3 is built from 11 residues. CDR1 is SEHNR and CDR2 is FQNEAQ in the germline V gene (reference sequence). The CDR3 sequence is CASSVTEKLFF. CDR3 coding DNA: TGTGCCAGCAGCGTTACTGAAAAACTGTTTTTT.